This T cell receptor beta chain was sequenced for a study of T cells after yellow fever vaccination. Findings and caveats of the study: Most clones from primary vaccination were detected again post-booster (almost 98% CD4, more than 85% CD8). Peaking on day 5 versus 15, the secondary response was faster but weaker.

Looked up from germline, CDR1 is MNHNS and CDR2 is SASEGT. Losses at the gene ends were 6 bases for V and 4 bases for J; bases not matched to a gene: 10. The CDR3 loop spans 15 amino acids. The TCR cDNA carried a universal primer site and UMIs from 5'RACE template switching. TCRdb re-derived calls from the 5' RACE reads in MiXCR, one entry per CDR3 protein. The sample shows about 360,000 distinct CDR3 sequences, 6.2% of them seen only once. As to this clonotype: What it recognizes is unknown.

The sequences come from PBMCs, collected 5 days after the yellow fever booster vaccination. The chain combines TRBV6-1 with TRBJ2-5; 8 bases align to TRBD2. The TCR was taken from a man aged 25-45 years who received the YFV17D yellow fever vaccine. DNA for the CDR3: TGTGCCAGCAGGCTGCAGCGGGAGATGGGAGAGACCCAGTACTTC. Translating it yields CASRLQREMGETQYF.